Included here is one T cell receptor beta chain sequence, with context. The sample belongs to a study of control samples from healthy donors and cancer patients. Produced via immunoSEQ multiplex PCR; TCRdb's table is partial and in-frame only. The table lists about 140,000 clones, 94% of them singletons. V gave up 1 base and J gave up 0 bases, with 7 bases separating them. Germline-derived CDR1 and CDR2 are LGHDT and YNNKEL (reference sequence). This CDR3 region has 15 residues. The receptor comes from a man between 35 and 55 years old in good health. The chain uses TRBV3-1 (or the pseudogene TRBV3-2) and TRBJ1-3, with unresolved D. Sequenced: blood. CDR3 protein: CASSQGRGSGNTIYF. CDR3 in DNA: TGTGCCAGCAGCCAAGGAAGAGGCTCTGGAAACACCATATATTTT.